This T cell receptor beta chain comes out of a study of cytomegalovirus exposure and HLA in healthy donors. Both 60 Vbeta primers and 13 Jbeta primers went into the PCR. Produced via immunoSEQ multiplex PCR; TCRdb's table is partial and in-frame only. The sample holds approximately 170,000 clones, 60% to 85% seen once. With regard to this clone: Its matching antigen is unknown.

The study's findings and limits: Common viral pathogens seemed to be connected with several of the most significant clusters, according to a later analysis.

V lost 8 bases, J lost 2 bases, and 22 bases lay in between. This CDR3 spans 16 amino acids. CDR1 MRHNA and CDR2 SNTAGT come from the germline V gene. The sample consisted of PBMCs. This receptor was taken from a female donor in good health and CMV-seronegative. This chain links TRBV6-4 with TRBJ2-7; D possibly corresponds to TRBD2 (6 bases). In nucleotides, the CDR3 is TGTGCCAGCCCGATCCTCGCTAGCGCTCAACCCTACGAGCAGTACTTC. It codes for CASPILASAQPYEQYF.